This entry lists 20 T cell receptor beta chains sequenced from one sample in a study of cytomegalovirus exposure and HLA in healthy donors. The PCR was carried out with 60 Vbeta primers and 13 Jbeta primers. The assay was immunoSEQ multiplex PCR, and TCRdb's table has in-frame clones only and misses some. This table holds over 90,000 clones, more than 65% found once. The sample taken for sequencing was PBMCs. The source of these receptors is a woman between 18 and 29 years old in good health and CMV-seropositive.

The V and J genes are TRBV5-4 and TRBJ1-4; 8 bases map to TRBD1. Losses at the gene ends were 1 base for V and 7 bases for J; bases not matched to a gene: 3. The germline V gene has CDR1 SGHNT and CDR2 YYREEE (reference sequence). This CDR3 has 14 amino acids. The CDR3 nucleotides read TGTGCCAGCAGCTTGACAGGGGGAACTGAAAAACTGTTTTTT. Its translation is CASSLTGGTEKLFF.

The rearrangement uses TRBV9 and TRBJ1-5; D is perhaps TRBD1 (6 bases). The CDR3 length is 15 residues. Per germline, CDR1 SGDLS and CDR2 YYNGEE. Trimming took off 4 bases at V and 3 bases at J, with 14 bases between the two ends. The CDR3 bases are TGTGCCAGCAGCCCCCGAGGACAGCTCAATCAGCCCCAGCATTTT. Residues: CASSPRGQLNQPQHF.

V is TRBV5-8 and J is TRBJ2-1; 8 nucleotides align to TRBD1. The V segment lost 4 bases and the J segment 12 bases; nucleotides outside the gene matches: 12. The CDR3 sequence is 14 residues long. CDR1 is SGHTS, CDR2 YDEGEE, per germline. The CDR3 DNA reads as TGTGCCAGCAGCCCGGACAGGGACCTGGGCGGGCAGTTCTTC. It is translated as CASSPDRDLGGQFF. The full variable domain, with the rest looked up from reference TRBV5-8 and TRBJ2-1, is EAGVTQSPTHLIKTRGQQATLRCSPISGHTSVYWYQQALGLGLQFLLWYDEGEERNRGNFPPRFSGRQFPNYSSELNVNALELEDSALYLCASSPDRDLGGQFFGPGTRLTVL.

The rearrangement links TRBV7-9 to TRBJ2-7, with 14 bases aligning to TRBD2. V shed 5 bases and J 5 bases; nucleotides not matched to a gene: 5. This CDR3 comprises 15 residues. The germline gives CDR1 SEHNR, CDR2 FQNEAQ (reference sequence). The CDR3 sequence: CASSPGLAGADEQYF. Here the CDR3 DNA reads TGTGCCAGCAGCCCGGGACTAGCGGGAGCGGACGAGCAGTACTTC.

The CDR3 coding sequence is TGTGCCAGCAGTTTACCGGCGGGGGGGCTCAATGAGCAGTTCTTC. Translated: CASSLPAGGLNEQFF. J is TRBJ2-1 and V is TRBV27, with 9 positions matching TRBD2. V shed 2 bases, J shed 6 bases, and the junction held 5 bases outside the gene matches. Germline CDR1 MNHEY, CDR2 SMNVEV (reference sequence). The CDR3 runs to 15 residues.

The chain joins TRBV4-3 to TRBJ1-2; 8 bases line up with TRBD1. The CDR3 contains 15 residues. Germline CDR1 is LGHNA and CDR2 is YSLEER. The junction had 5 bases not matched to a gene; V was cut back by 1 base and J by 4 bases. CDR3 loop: CASSQGQGWPYGYTF. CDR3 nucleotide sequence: TGCGCCAGCAGCCAAGGACAGGGGTGGCCCTATGGCTACACCTTC.

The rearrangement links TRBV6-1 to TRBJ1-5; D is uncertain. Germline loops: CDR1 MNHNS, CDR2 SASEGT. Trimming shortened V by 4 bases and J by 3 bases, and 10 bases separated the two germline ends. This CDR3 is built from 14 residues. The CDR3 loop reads CASSARAHNQPQHF. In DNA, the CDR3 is TGTGCCAGCAGTGCCCGAGCCCACAATCAGCCCCAGCATTTT.

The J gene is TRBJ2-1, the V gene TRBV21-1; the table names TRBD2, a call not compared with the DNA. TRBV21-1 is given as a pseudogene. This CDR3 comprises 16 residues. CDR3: CASSKGVLAGVNEQFF. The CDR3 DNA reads TGTGCCAGCAGCAAAGGCGTCTTGGCGGGGGTGAATGAGCAGTTCTTC.

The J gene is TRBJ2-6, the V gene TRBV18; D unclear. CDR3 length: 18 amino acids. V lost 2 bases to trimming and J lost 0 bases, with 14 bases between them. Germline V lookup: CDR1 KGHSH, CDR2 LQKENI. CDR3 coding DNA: TGTGCCAGCTCACCAGGTTTCGTAGCCTCCTCTGGGGCCAACGTCCTGACTTTC. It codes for CASSPGFVASSGANVLTF.

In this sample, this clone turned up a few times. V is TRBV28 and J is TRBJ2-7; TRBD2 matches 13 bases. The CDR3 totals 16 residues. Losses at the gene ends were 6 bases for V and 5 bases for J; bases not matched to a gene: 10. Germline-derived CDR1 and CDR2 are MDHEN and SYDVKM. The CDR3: CASSFPGTSGVNEQYF. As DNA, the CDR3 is TGTGCCAGCAGCTTCCCCGGGACTAGCGGGGTTAACGAGCAGTACTTC.

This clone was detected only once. The CDR3: CASSLGGLGETQYF. In DNA, the CDR3 is TGTGCCAGCAGCTTAGGGGGCTTGGGAGAGACCCAGTACTTC. The J gene is TRBJ2-5, the V gene TRBV2, with TRBD1 matching over 7 bases. CDR3 size: 14 residues. Germline CDR1 reads SNHLY; CDR2 reads FYNNEI. V lost 6 bases to trimming and J lost 4 bases; unmatched junction nucleotides: 8.

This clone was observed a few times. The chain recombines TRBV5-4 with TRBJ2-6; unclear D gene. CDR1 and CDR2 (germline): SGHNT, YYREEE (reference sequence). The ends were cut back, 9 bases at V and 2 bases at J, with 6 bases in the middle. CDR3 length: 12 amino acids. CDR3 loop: CATSAGANVLTF. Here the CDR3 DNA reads TGTGCCACCTCCGCTGGGGCCAACGTCCTGACTTTC.

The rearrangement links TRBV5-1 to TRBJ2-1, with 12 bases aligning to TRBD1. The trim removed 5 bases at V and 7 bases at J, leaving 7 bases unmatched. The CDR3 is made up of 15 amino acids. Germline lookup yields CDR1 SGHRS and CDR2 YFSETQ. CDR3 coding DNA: TGCGCCAGCAGAGCCGGGACAGGGGGCCTTAATGAGCAGTTCTTC. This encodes CASRAGTGGLNEQFF.

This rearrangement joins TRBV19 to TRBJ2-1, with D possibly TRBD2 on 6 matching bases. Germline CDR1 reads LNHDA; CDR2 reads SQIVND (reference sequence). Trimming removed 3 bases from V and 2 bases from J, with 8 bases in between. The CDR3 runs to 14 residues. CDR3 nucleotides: TGTGCCAGTAGTATCGCTAGCGCCTACAATGAGCAGTTCTTC. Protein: CASSIASAYNEQFF.

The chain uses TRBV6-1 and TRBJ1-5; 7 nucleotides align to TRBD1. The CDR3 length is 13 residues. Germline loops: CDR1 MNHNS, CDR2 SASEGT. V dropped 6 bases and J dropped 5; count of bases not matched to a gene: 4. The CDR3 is CASSRDRDQPQHF. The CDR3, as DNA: TGTGCCAGCAGCCGGGACAGAGATCAGCCCCAGCATTTT.

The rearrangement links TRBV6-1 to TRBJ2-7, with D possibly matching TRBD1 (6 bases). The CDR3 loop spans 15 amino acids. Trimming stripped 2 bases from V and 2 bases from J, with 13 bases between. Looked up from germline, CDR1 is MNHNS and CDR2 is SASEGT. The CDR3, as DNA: TGTGCCAGCAGTGAAACAGGGTTAAGCACCTACGAGCAGTACTTC. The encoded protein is CASSETGLSTYEQYF.

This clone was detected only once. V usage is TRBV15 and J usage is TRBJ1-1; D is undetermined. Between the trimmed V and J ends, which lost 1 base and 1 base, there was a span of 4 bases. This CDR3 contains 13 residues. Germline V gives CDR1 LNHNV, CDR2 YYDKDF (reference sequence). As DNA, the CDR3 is TGTGCCACCAGCAGAGTTCAGAACACTGAAGCTTTCTTT. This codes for CATSRVQNTEAFF.

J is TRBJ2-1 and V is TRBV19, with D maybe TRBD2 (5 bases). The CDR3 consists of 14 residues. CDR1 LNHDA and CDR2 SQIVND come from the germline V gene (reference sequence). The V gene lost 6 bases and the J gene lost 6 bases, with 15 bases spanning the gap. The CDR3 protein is CASRNSGGFNEQFF. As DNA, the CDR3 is TGTGCCAGTAGAAACTCCGGAGGCTTCAATGAGCAGTTCTTC.

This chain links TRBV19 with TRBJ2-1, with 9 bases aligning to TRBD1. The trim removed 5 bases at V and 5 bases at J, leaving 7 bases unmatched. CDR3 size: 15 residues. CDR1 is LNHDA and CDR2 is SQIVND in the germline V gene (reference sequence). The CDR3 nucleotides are TGTGCCAGTAGTGGAACAGGGGGCTACCACAATGAGCAGTTCTTC. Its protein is CASSGTGGYHNEQFF.

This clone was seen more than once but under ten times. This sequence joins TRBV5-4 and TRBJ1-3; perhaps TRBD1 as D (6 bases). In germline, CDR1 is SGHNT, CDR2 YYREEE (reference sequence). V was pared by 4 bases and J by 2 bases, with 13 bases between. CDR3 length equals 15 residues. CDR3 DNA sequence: TGTGCCAGCAGCCCTACAGGGAGAACTGGAAACACCATATATTTT. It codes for CASSPTGRTGNTIYF.